This T cell receptor beta chain stems from a study of CD8 T cells in Susac syndrome. When the RNA was reverse transcribed, random hexamers were used with an input of roughly 0.45 to 1 ug. An immunoSEQ multiplex PCR generated amplified TCR beta CDR3 products spanning 54 Vbeta and 13 Jbeta. MiXCR, applied by TCRdb to the immunoSEQ multiplex PCR reads, yields one record per CDR3 protein. Of roughly 200,000 distinct CDR3 sequences listed, 85% to 95% are singletons. TCR beta sequencing covered blood CD8+ and CD4+ T cells. Study results and limitations: The study conceded that relatively few individuals underwent its TCR sequencing and HLA analysis.

The germline V gene encodes CDR1 MNHNS and CDR2 SASEGT. V dropped 7 bases and J dropped 7 bases, with 14 bases sitting between them. This CDR3 has 13 amino acids. Of note for this clonotype: The antigen is undetermined.

The genes are TRBV6-1 and TRBJ1-5; the D gene is possibly TRBD1 (5 bases). Sample: CD4+ T cells from PBMCs. The receptor comes from a human donor in good health. CDR3 residues: CASTRGTQQPQHF. CDR3 in DNA: TGTGCCAGCACAAGGGGAACGCAACAGCCCCAGCATTTT.